The 30 T cell receptor beta chains below all came from one sample that was sequenced in a study of shared clonotypes between healthy human individuals. TCRdb's copy holds only in-frame clones and misses some; the assay was immunoSEQ multiplex PCR. The sample has about 380,000 clones, around 96% seen once. Sequencing input: memory CD8+ T cells sorted from blood. Documented subset: CD45RO+ cells pooled with CCR7-negative TemRA cells. These receptors were collected from a young man in good health.

The rearrangement uses TRBV5-4 and TRBJ2-7, with D tentatively TRBD2 (6 bases). The CDR3 extends over 14 amino acids. The ends were cut back, 4 bases at V and 0 bases at J, with 11 bases in the middle. From germline, CDR1 is SGHNT and CDR2 YYREEE (reference sequence). The CDR3 reads CASSLGGNSYEQYF. The CDR3 DNA is TGTGCCAGCAGCCTGGGGGGAAACTCCTACGAGCAGTACTTC.

V gene TRBV19 combines with J gene TRBJ1-5, with D perhaps TRBD1 (6 bases). CDR3 length: 16 residues. Germline-derived CDR1 and CDR2 are LNHDA and SQIVND (reference sequence). Trimming pared 3 bases from V and 2 bases from J, leaving 14 bases between. CDR3 protein: CASSIKPRTGNQPQHF. The CDR3 DNA reads TGTGCCAGTAGTATCAAGCCCCGGACAGGCAATCAGCCCCAGCATTTT.

DNA of the CDR3: TGTGCCAGCAGCTTAGACGGGGCAGGGGGATACTCCTACGAGCAGTACTTC. As protein: CASSLDGAGGYSYEQYF. The chain links TRBV7-9 to TRBJ2-7; 7 bases line up with TRBD1. Unmatched junction bases numbered 9, after V lost 1 base and J lost 0 bases. This CDR3 has 17 residues. The germline gives CDR1 SEHNR, CDR2 FQNEAQ (reference sequence).

The chain joins TRBV7-3 to TRBJ2-7; 8 nucleotides match TRBD1. J gave up 0 bases and V 10 bases, and 23 bases lay outside the gene matches. Germline assignment: CDR1 SGHTA and CDR2 FQGTGA. The CDR3 contains 19 residues. The CDR3 nucleotides are TGTGCCATTTCCACAATTCGGATAGGGGGGACAGGAGACTCCTACGAGCAGTACTTC. Translating gives CAISTIRIGGTGDSYEQYF. Filled out from reference TRBV7-3 and TRBJ2-7, the complete variable domain reads GAGVSQTPSNKVTEKGKYVELRCDPISGHTALYWYRQSLGQGPEFLIYFQGTGAADDSGLPNDRFFAVRPEGSVSTLKIQRTERGDSAVYLCAISTIRIGGTGDSYEQYFGPGTRLTVT.

The chain recombines TRBV28 with TRBJ2-7; 9 positions match TRBD2. The CDR3 length is 14 residues. The V gene's germline CDR1 is MDHEN and CDR2 SYDVKM. V gave up 5 bases and J gave up 3 bases; unmatched junction bases: 5. CDR3 amino acids: CASSLLTSGYEQYF. The CDR3 DNA reads as TGTGCCAGCAGTCTCTTGACTAGCGGCTACGAGCAGTACTTC.

The V and J genes are TRBV10-3 and TRBJ2-7, with TRBD2 matching over 8 bases. This CDR3 region has 12 residues. V trimming: 4 bases; J trimming: 4 bases; junction bases outside the gene matches: 0. In germline, CDR1 is ENHRY, CDR2 SYGVKD. CDR3 residues: CAISGLAYEQYF. The CDR3 DNA reads as TGTGCCATCAGTGGACTAGCGTACGAGCAGTACTTC.

This chain joins TRBV6-5 and TRBJ1-2, with a tentative D call TRBD1 (6 bases). Per the germline V gene, CDR1 is MNHEY and CDR2 is SVGAGI. This CDR3 comprises 13 residues. Trimming took 6 bases from V and 1 from J, leaving 9 bases between them. CDR3 nucleotide sequence: TGTGCCAGCAGGGAAGGGGGTAACTATGGCTACACCTTC. This codes for CASREGGNYGYTF.

The chain has TRBV6-6 and TRBJ1-3, with no clear D. The CDR3 contains 12 residues. V was trimmed by 0 bases and J by 7 bases, leaving 4 bases between them. CDR1 is MNHNY, CDR2 SVGAGI, per germline (reference sequence). The CDR3 region is CASSYSRNTIYF. The DNA of the CDR3 is TGTGCCAGCAGTTACTCGAGGAACACCATATATTTT.

This clone was counted once. The gene calls are TRBV15 and TRBJ1-1; TRBD1 is a possible D gene (6 bases). The length of the CDR3 is 13 residues. The germline CDR1 and CDR2 sequences are LNHNV and YYDKDF (reference sequence). V gave up 8 bases and J gave up 10 bases, with 20 bases separating them. CDR3 amino acids: CATQSRDQGLAFF. CDR3 bases: TGTGCCACCCAATCCCGAGATCAGGGGTTAGCTTTCTTT.

The chain carries TRBV28 and TRBJ2-7, with D possibly being TRBD2 (5 bases). This CDR3 comprises 14 residues. CDR1 MDHEN and CDR2 SYDVKM come from the germline V gene. Trimming removed 3 bases from V and 7 bases from J, with 16 bases in between. This CDR3 is CASSLSRDPWEQYF. The CDR3 DNA sequence: TGTGCCAGCAGTTTGAGCCGGGATCCCTGGGAGCAGTACTTC.

The chain couples TRBV5-1 to TRBJ2-1, with D uncertain. CDR1 SGHRS and CDR2 YFSETQ come from the germline V gene. Trimming removed 2 bases at V and 2 bases at J, with 11 bases between. The CDR3 length is 15 residues. The CDR3: CASSFLERPYNEQFF. DNA of the CDR3: TGCGCCAGCAGCTTCCTAGAGCGCCCCTACAATGAGCAGTTCTTC. Using reference TRBV5-1 and TRBJ2-1 for the parts outside the CDR3, the full variable domain is KAGVTQTPRYLIKTRGQQVTLSCSPISGHRSVSWYQQTPGQGLQFLFEYFSETQRNKGNFPGRFSGRQFSNSRSEMNVSTLELGDSALYLCASSFLERPYNEQFFGPGTRLTVL.

The chain uses TRBV2 and TRBJ2-2; D is uncertain. Deletions cut 4 bases from V and 8 bases from J, with 14 bases between. This CDR3 spans 14 amino acids. Per the germline V gene, CDR1 is SNHLY and CDR2 is FYNNEI. The DNA of the CDR3 is TGTGCCAGCAGTGTGGTTAGTACTGCGGGGGAGCTGTTTTTT. Its translation is CASSVVSTAGELFF.

The rearrangement links TRBV10-1 to TRBJ1-2, with D perhaps matching TRBD1 (5 bases). Germline V lookup: CDR1 WNHNN, CDR2 SYGVQD (reference sequence). CDR3 size: 11 residues. Trimming shortened V by 2 bases and J by 7 bases, and 5 bases separated the two germline ends. For the CDR3, the DNA is TGCGCCAGCAGTGAGCAGGGTGGCTACACCTTC. Its protein is CASSEQGGYTF.

This clone was recorded only once. The V and J genes are TRBV11-3 and TRBJ2-7; 11 bases map to TRBD2. Trimming removed 1 base from V and 5 bases from J; junction bases left unmatched: 16. Germline-derived CDR1 and CDR2 are SGHNT and YENEEA. The CDR3 spans 19 residues. The CDR3: CASSLVVVSGRAWMDEQYF. The CDR3 DNA follows: TGTGCCAGCAGCTTAGTGGTAGTTAGCGGGAGGGCCTGGATGGACGAGCAGTACTTC.

J is TRBJ2-5 and V is TRBV9, with TRBD1 identical over 8 bases. The CDR3 covers 13 residues. Germline V lookup: CDR1 SGDLS, CDR2 YYNGEE. V shed 8 bases and J 5 bases; nucleotides not matched to a gene: 8. The CDR3 DNA follows: TGTGCCAGGAGGACAGGGAGGTGCGAGACCCAGTACTTC. Translating it yields CARRTGRCETQYF.

The V and J genes are TRBV5-1 and TRBJ1-1; unclear D gene. The germline V gene encodes CDR1 SGHRS and CDR2 YFSETQ. CDR3 length equals 12 residues. Trimming took off 0 bases at V and 11 bases at J, with 11 bases between the two ends. DNA for the CDR3: TGCGCCAGCAGCTTGGCCGGTTGGAACGCTTTCTTT. Translation: CASSLAGWNAFF.

CDR3 sequence: CASSPTGGRAQDTQYF. CDR3 bases: TGCGCCAGCAGCCCCACGGGCGGGAGGGCACAGGATACGCAGTATTTT. J is TRBJ2-3 and V is TRBV5-1; 9 bases fit TRBD2. Germline trimming cut 4 bases from V and 6 bases from J; bases unmatched to any gene: 12. Germline V gene lookup returns CDR1 SGHRS and CDR2 YFSETQ. The CDR3 is 16 residues long.

The CDR3 region is CASSFSLPGAGREKLFF. The CDR3 bases are TGCGCCAGCAGCTTTTCTCTCCCCGGGGCCGGGCGAGAAAAACTGTTTTTT. This chain uses TRBV5-1 with TRBJ1-4; tentatively, D is TRBD1 (5 bases). The CDR3 sequence is 17 residues long. The V end lost 2 bases, the J end lost 8 bases, and 22 bases lay between the germline ends. Germline V lookup: CDR1 SGHRS, CDR2 YFSETQ. The whole variable domain, filled in from reference TRBV5-1 and TRBJ1-4, reads KAGVTQTPRYLIKTRGQQVTLSCSPISGHRSVSWYQQTPGQGLQFLFEYFSETQRNKGNFPGRFSGRQFSNSRSEMNVSTLELGDSALYLCASSFSLPGAGREKLFFGSGTQLSVL.

This sequence joins TRBV9 and TRBJ2-1; TRBD2 matches 7 bases. V lost 3 bases and J lost 3; bases outside the gene matches: 9. The CDR3 consists of 16 residues. Germline values: CDR1 SGDLS, CDR2 YYNGEE. DNA of the CDR3: TGTGCCAGCAGCGCTGGGGGGACTATTAACTACAATGAGCAGTTCTTC. Translating gives CASSAGGTINYNEQFF.

The chain combines TRBV30 with TRBJ1-6; unclear D gene. V was cut by 4 bases and J by 8 bases, with 6 bases left in between. This CDR3 is 11 amino acids long. Germline assignment: CDR1 GTSNPN and CDR2 SVGIG (reference sequence). CDR3 sequence: CAWMRDSPLHF. The CDR3, as DNA: TGTGCCTGGATGCGGGATTCACCCCTCCACTTT.

This sequence joins TRBV19 and TRBJ1-5; 11 bases map to TRBD1. V shed 10 bases, J shed 1 base, and the junction held 6 bases outside the gene matches. Germline V gene data show CDR1 as LNHDA and CDR2 as SQIVND (reference sequence). CDR3 size: 15 residues. The chain's CDR3 is CATRTGGLSNQPQHF. DNA of the CDR3: TGTGCCACCCGGACAGGGGGCCTGAGCAATCAGCCCCAGCATTTT.

In nucleotides, the CDR3 is TGTGCCAGCAGTTTAGGGAGGGGTGGGGAAAAACTGTTTTTT. Translated: CASSLGRGGEKLFF. The chain recombines TRBV28 with TRBJ1-4, with D maybe TRBD1 (5 bases). Trimming cost V 2 bases and J 8 bases, with 12 bases left between them. This CDR3 contains 14 residues. CDR1 MDHEN and CDR2 SYDVKM come from the germline V gene.

This chain uses TRBV7-6 with TRBJ1-1, with TRBD1 matching 9 bases. The CDR3 extends over 14 amino acids. CDR1 and CDR2 from the germline V gene are SGHVS and FNYEAQ. The ends lost 5 bases at V and 4 bases at J; junction bases unmatched: 5. The CDR3 DNA sequence: TGTGCCAGCAGCCGGGACAGGGATATCACTGAAGCTTTCTTT. As protein: CASSRDRDITEAFF. Complete variable domain (other parts from reference TRBV7-6 and TRBJ1-1): GAGVSQSPRYKVTKRGQDVALRCDPISGHVSLYWYRQALGQGPEFLTYFNYEAQQDKSGLPNDRFSAERPEGSISTLTIQRTEQRDSAMYRCASSRDRDITEAFFGQGTRLTVV.

The chain employs TRBV18 and TRBJ2-3; D is unclear. The germline V gene has CDR1 KGHSH and CDR2 LQKENI. Trimming took 3 bases from V and 5 from J, leaving 6 bases between them. The length of the CDR3 is 12 residues. The CDR3 DNA sequence: TGTGCCAGCTCACCCCTTGAAGATACGCAGTATTTT. Translating it yields CASSPLEDTQYF. Full variable domain (missing parts from reference TRBV18 and TRBJ2-3): NAGVMQNPRHLVRRRGQEARLRCSPMKGHSHVYWYRQLPEEGLKFMVYLQKENIIDESGMPKERFSAEFPKEGPSILRIQQVVRGDSAAYFCASSPLEDTQYFGPGTRLTVL.

The chain has TRBV4-2 and TRBJ2-1, with 9 bases that match TRBD2. The CDR3 is 17 residues long. V was pared by 0 bases and J by 7 bases, with 10 bases of the junction left unmatched. From germline, CDR1 is LGHNA and CDR2 YNFKEQ. CDR3 region: CASSQDPGGRAANEQFF. CDR3 sequence (DNA): TGTGCCAGCAGCCAAGATCCTGGCGGGAGGGCGGCAAATGAGCAGTTCTTC.

The rearrangement links TRBV6-4 to TRBJ2-1, with 11 nucleotides matching TRBD2. The CDR3 covers 19 residues. Trimming cost V 0 bases and J 0 bases; bases outside gene matches: 7. Germline V gene lookup returns CDR1 MRHNA and CDR2 SNTAGT. The CDR3 DNA reads as TGTGCCAGCAGTGACTCGCAACTAGCGGGAGCTTCCTCCTACAATGAGCAGTTCTTC. Its protein is CASSDSQLAGASSYNEQFF.

The rearrangement joins TRBV29-1 to TRBJ2-2, with TRBD2 as a possible D gene (5 bases). Looked up from germline, CDR1 is SQVTM and CDR2 is ANQGSEA. CDR3 length: 16 residues. Trimming cost V 2 bases and J 5 bases, with 18 bases left between them. The CDR3 protein is CSVESVLAGQTGELFF. CDR3 sequence (DNA): TGCAGCGTTGAATCGGTGCTAGCCGGTCAAACCGGGGAGCTGTTTTTT.

The chain links TRBV7-2 to TRBJ1-5; D unclear. Deletions cut 4 bases from V and 2 bases from J, with 9 bases between. The CDR3 sequence is 14 residues long. The germline V gene encodes CDR1 SGHTA and CDR2 FQGNSA. CDR3: CASSSVAGNQPQHF. Written as DNA, the CDR3 is TGTGCCAGCAGCTCCGTGGCGGGCAATCAGCCCCAGCATTTT.

The chain joins TRBV11-2 to TRBJ2-7, with 11 bases matching TRBD2. CDR1 is SGHAT and CDR2 is FQNNGV in the germline V gene. V gave up 4 bases and J gave up 3 bases; unmatched junction bases: 8. The CDR3 totals 16 residues. CDR3 sequence: CASSSVAGGPLYEQYF. In nucleotides, the CDR3 is TGTGCCAGCAGCTCGGTAGCGGGAGGGCCCCTCTACGAGCAGTACTTC.

This chain joins TRBV2 and TRBJ2-5, with 8 bases lining up with TRBD1. Trimming at V came to 7 bases and at J to 0 bases, leaving 10 bases not matched to a gene. The germline gives CDR1 SNHLY, CDR2 FYNNEI. The CDR3 covers 16 residues. Here the CDR3 DNA reads TGTGCCAGCAAACACGGTCGGGACAGGTACCAAGAGACCCAGTACTTC. It is translated as CASKHGRDRYQETQYF.